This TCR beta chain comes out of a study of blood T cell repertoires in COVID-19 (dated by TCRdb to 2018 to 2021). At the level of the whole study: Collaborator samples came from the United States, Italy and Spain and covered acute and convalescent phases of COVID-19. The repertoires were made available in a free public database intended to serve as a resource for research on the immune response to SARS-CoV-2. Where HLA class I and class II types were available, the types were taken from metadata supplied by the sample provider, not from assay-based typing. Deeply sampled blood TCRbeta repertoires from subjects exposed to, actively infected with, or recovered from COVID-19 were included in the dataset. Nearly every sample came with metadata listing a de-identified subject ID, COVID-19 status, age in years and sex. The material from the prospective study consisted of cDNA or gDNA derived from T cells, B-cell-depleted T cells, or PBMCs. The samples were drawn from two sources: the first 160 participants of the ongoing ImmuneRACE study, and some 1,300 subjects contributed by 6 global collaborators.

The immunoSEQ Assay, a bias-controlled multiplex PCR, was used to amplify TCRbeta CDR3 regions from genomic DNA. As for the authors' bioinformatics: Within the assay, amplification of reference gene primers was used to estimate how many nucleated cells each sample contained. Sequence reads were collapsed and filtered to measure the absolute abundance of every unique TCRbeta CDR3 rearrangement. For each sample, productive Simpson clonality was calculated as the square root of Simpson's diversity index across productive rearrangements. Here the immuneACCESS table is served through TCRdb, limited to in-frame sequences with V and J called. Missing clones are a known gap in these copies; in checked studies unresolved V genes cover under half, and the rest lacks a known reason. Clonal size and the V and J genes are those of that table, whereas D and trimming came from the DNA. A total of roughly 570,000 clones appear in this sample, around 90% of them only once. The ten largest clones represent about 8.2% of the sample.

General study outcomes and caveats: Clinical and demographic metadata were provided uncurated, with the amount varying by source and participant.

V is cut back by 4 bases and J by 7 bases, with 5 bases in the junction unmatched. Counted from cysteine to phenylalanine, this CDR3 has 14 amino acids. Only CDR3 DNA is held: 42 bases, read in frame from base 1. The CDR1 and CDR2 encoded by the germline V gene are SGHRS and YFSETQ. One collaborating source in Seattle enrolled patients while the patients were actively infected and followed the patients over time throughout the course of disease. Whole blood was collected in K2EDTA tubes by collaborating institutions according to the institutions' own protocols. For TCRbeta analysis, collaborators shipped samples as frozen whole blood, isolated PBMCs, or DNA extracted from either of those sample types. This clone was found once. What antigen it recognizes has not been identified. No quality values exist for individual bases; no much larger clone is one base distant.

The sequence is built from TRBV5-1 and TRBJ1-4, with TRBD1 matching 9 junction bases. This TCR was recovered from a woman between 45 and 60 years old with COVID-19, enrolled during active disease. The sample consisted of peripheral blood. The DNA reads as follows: TGCGCCAGCAGCGTGACAGGGGGAAGTGAAAAACTGTTTTTT. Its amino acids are CASSVTGGSEKLFF. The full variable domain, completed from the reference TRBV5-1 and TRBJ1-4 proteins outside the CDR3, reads KAGVTQTPRYLIKTRGQQVTLSCSPISGHRSVSWYQQTPGQGLQFLFEYFSETQRNKGNFPGRFSGRQFSNSRSEMNVSTLELGDSALYLCASSVTGGSEKLFFGSGTQLSVL.